This entry describes one T cell receptor (beta chain). The entry originates in a study of control samples from healthy donors and cancer patients. TCRdb's table, derived via immunoSEQ multiplex PCR, lists solely in-frame clones and lacks some. The sample records about 120,000 clones, 75% to 90% being singletons. V lost 11 bases and J 3 bases, leaving 15 bases between the germline ends. This CDR3 is built from 13 residues. Germline V gives CDR1 MDHEN, CDR2 SYDVKM. J is TRBJ2-3 and V is TRBV28; D tentatively reads TRBD1 or TRBD2 (7 bases each). What was sequenced was PBMCs. This receptor was obtained from a woman between 50 and 59 years old with colorectal cancer. The DNA for the CDR3 is TGTGCCGCAGGGGGGGGCCAGACAGATACGCAGTATTTT. It specifies CAAGGGQTDTQYF.